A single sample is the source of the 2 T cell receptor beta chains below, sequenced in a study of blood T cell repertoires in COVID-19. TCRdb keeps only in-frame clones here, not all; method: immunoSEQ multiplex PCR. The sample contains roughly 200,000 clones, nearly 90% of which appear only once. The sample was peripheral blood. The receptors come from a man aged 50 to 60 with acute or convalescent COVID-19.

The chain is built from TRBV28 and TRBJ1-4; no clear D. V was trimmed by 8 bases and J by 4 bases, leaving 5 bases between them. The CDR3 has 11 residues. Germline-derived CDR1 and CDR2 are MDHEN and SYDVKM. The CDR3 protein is CASQHNEKLFF. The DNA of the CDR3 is TGTGCCAGCCAACATAATGAAAAACTGTTTTTT.

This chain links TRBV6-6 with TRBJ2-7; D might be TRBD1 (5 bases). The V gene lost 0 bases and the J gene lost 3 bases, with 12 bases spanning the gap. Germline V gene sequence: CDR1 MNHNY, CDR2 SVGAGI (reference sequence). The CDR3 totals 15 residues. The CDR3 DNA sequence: TGTGCCAGCAGTTACTCGATTGTCAGGGACTACGAGCAGTACTTC. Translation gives CASSYSIVRDYEQYF.